This record covers a single T cell receptor beta chain. The entry originates in a study of blood T cell repertoires in COVID-19. Original analysis: How many nucleated cells were present was estimated from reference gene primer amplification. Sequenced by immunoSEQ multiplex PCR; TCRdb stores in-frame clones only, minus some. The V and J calls and clone size come from that table; D and trimming were worked out from the DNA. The sample lists about 170,000 clones, roughly 84% occurring once. This clonotype was sampled from a woman older than 75 with active or convalescent COVID-19. Sequencing was done on a sample of peripheral blood.

CDR3 region: CASSYFTSGNTIYF. The CDR3 DNA sequence: TGTGCCAGCAGTTACTTCACTTCAGGAAACACCATATATTTT. The rearrangement joins TRBV6-6 to TRBJ1-3; no firm D call. From germline, CDR1 is MNHNY and CDR2 SVGAGI (reference sequence). CDR3 length: 14 residues. V lost 1 base to trimming and J lost 4 bases, with 8 bases between them.